In this sample, the clone carrying this T cell receptor beta chain turned up a few times. The data were obtained in a study of blood T cell repertoires in COVID-19. Study details: In each case, the material was cDNA or gDNA derived from T cells, B-cell-depleted T cells, or PBMCs.

This table comes from immunoSEQ multiplex PCR, and its TCRdb copy is limited to in-frame clones, with some not included. In the table there are about 320,000 clones, 75% to 85% of which are singletons. The CDR3 runs 13 residues. In germline, CDR1 is LGHDT, CDR2 YNNKEL (reference sequence). The V end lost 5 bases, the J end lost 6 bases, and 11 bases lay between the germline ends. The receptor comes from a human donor in a cohort sampled during active COVID-19. This sequence joins TRBV3-1 (or the pseudogene TRBV3-2) and TRBJ1-5, with D perhaps matching TRBD1 (6 bases). The sequenced sample consisted of peripheral blood. CDR3 residues: CASSWGGGQPQHF. The CDR3 coding sequence is TGTGCCAGCAGCTGGGGGGGCGGTCAGCCCCAGCATTTT.